The 24 T cell receptor beta chains in this list originate from one sample, sequenced in a study of shared clonotypes between healthy human individuals. Clones were read by immunoSEQ multiplex PCR, and TCRdb kept only the in-frame ones, dropping some. This sample has 2 million to 2.5 million clones; less than 95% occur once, and the top ten carry around 0.35%. Specimen: naive CD4+ T cells from PBMCs. Subset of the sample: CD45RA+ positively selected. These TCRs come from a man younger than 30 in good health. Some clones in this sample may be carry-over from other donors' samples.

The chain couples TRBV5-1 to TRBJ2-1; possible D gene TRBD1, 5 bases. V shed 0 bases and J shed 6 bases, with 16 bases lying between them. Germline lookup yields CDR1 SGHRS and CDR2 YFSETQ. The CDR3 consists of 16 residues. DNA of the CDR3: TGCGCCAGCAGCTTGGCGGGCCAGGGTCTAGGCAATGAGCAGTTCTTC. Its translation: CASSLAGQGLGNEQFF.

The chain couples TRBV19 to TRBJ2-1, with D possibly TRBD1 on 6 matching bases. Germline CDR1 and CDR2: LNHDA and SQIVND (reference sequence). The CDR3 spans 13 residues. V was trimmed by 5 bases and J by 8 bases, leaving 13 bases between them. The CDR3 nucleotides read TGTGCCAGTAGTTCAGAGACAGGCGATGAGCAGTTCTTC. Translated, it gives CASSSETGDEQFF.

The rearrangement uses TRBV28 and TRBJ2-6; D is uncertain. Germline V gene lookup returns CDR1 MDHEN and CDR2 SYDVKM. The CDR3 is made up of 14 amino acids. Trimming pared 4 bases from V and 3 bases from J, leaving 7 bases between. The CDR3 loop reads CASSSPVGANVLTF. As DNA, the CDR3 is TGTGCCAGCAGTTCCCCCGTTGGGGCCAACGTCCTGACTTTC.

Concerning this clone itself: Other nucleotide sequences from this sample produce the same CDR3. CDR3 amino acids: CASSPDRGAYEQYF. In DNA, the CDR3 is TGTGCCAGCTCACCCGACAGGGGCGCCTACGAGCAGTACTTC. The V gene is TRBV18, the J gene TRBJ2-7; 8 nucleotides agree with TRBD1. This CDR3 comprises 14 residues. Germline values: CDR1 KGHSH, CDR2 LQKENI. Germline trimming cut 3 bases from V and 2 bases from J; bases unmatched to any gene: 3. The entire variable domain, with the rest obtained from reference TRBV18 and TRBJ2-7, is as follows: NAGVMQNPRHLVRRRGQEARLRCSPMKGHSHVYWYRQLPEEGLKFMVYLQKENIIDESGMPKERFSAEFPKEGPSILRIQQVVRGDSAAYFCASSPDRGAYEQYFGPGTRLTVT.

This sequence joins TRBV2 and TRBJ2-7; TRBD2 aligns across 7 bases. Unmatched junction bases numbered 11, after V lost 7 bases and J lost 5 bases. This CDR3 is 14 amino acids long. Germline CDR1 reads SNHLY; CDR2 reads FYNNEI. The CDR3 DNA follows: TGTGCCAGCATCGGCTCGCGGGAGAGAAACGAGCAGTACTTC. This gives the protein CASIGSRERNEQYF.

This clone has a single count. The CDR3 spells CASSLVAARGEQYF. Here the CDR3 DNA reads TGTGCCAGCAGCTTAGTGGCAGCGCGGGGAGAGCAGTACTTC. The chain employs TRBV7-3 and TRBJ2-7; D is possibly TRBD2 (6 bases). The germline V and J ends were trimmed by 2 bases and 7 bases, with 15 bases remaining between them. CDR3 length: 14 amino acids. Germline-derived CDR1 and CDR2 are SGHTA and FQGTGA.

This sequence joins TRBV18 and TRBJ1-5; maybe TRBD1 (5 bases). CDR1 KGHSH and CDR2 LQKENI come from the germline V gene. V lost 1 base and J lost 0, with 10 bases in between. The CDR3 totals 16 residues. This CDR3 reads CASSPQTGYSNQPQHF. Here the CDR3 DNA reads TGTGCCAGCTCACCACAAACAGGTTATAGCAATCAGCCCCAGCATTTT. Full variable domain (missing parts from reference TRBV18 and TRBJ1-5): NAGVMQNPRHLVRRRGQEARLRCSPMKGHSHVYWYRQLPEEGLKFMVYLQKENIIDESGMPKERFSAEFPKEGPSILRIQQVVRGDSAAYFCASSPQTGYSNQPQHFGDGTRLSIL.

This rearrangement joins TRBV28 to TRBJ2-7; no firm D call. The CDR3 contains 15 residues. Between the trimmed V and J ends, which lost 10 bases and 3 bases, there was a span of 22 bases. Germline V lookup: CDR1 MDHEN, CDR2 SYDVKM. CDR3 nucleotide sequence: TGTGCCACCCATAGATTTCTGGACGGTGGCTACGAGCAGTACTTC. It translates to CATHRFLDGGYEQYF.

With respect to this clone: Other DNA sequences within the sample encode an identical CDR3. The chain employs TRBV7-6 and TRBJ2-5; TRBD2 matches at 15 bases. V was clipped by 3 bases and J by 2 bases; unmatched bases: 4. The germline CDR1 and CDR2 sequences are SGHVS and FNYEAQ. The CDR3 is 17 amino acids. CDR3 residues: CASSLGLAGGGQETQYF. For the CDR3, the DNA is TGTGCCAGCAGCTTGGGACTAGCGGGAGGAGGTCAAGAGACCCAGTACTTC.

This sequence joins TRBV28 and TRBJ2-7, with TRBD1 matching 7 bases. J gave up 7 bases and V 6 bases, and 12 bases lay outside the gene matches. The CDR3 has 14 amino acids. Germline V gene sequence: CDR1 MDHEN, CDR2 SYDVKM. For the CDR3, the DNA is TGTGCCAGCAGGACGGGACAGCCGGGGTGGGAGCAGTACTTC. Its protein is CASRTGQPGWEQYF.

This chain links TRBV18 with TRBJ2-5; D is unresolved. The CDR3 covers 15 residues. Trimming took off 0 bases at V and 4 bases at J, with 12 bases between the two ends. Per germline, CDR1 KGHSH and CDR2 LQKENI. The CDR3 region is CASSPPASLGETQYF. The CDR3 DNA sequence: TGTGCCAGCTCACCACCGGCCAGCCTGGGAGAGACCCAGTACTTC.

The chain carries TRBV9 and TRBJ1-4; 8 bases fit TRBD1. V lost 4 bases to trimming and J lost 7 bases; unmatched junction nucleotides: 12. Germline lookup yields CDR1 SGDLS and CDR2 YYNGEE. The CDR3 length is 16 residues. The DNA of the CDR3 is TGTGCCAGCAGCATGCCAGGGGGCAGTGATGGTGAAAAACTGTTTTTT. The encoded protein is CASSMPGGSDGEKLFF.

The chain employs TRBV5-1 and TRBJ2-5; weak D call: TRBD1 (5 bases). The CDR3 loop spans 15 amino acids. Germline-derived CDR1 and CDR2 are SGHRS and YFSETQ. Trimming removed 1 base from V and 3 bases from J, with 13 bases in between. The CDR3 DNA sequence: TGCGCCAGCAGCTTGCTTACGACAGCTAAAGAGACCCAGTACTTC. Protein product: CASSLLTTAKETQYF.

As to this clone: The same CDR3 can be traced to other DNA sequences in this sample. Written as DNA, the CDR3 is TGTGCCAGCACTAGGCAAGGGAACACTGAAGCTTTCTTT. Its translation: CASTRQGNTEAFF. This sequence joins TRBV2 and TRBJ1-1; D is uncertain. Between the trimmed V and J ends, which lost 7 bases and 1 base, there was a span of 10 bases. Germline assignment: CDR1 SNHLY and CDR2 FYNNEI. CDR3 length: 13 residues. Full variable domain (rest looked up from reference TRBV2 and TRBJ1-1): EPEVTQTPSHQVTQMGQEVILRCVPISNHLYFYWYRQILGQKVEFLVSFYNNEISEKSEIFDDQFSVERPDGSNFTLKIRSTKLEDSAMYFCASTRQGNTEAFFGQGTRLTVV.

This chain joins TRBV7-9 and TRBJ1-5, with TRBD1 identical over 7 bases. Trimming took 6 bases from V and 0 from J; bases not matched to a gene: 8. Germline-derived CDR1 and CDR2 are SEHNR and FQNEAQ (reference sequence). The CDR3 loop spans 16 amino acids. CDR3 sequence (DNA): TGTGCCAGCAGTCTTAACAGGGGTCATAGCAATCAGCCCCAGCATTTT. It encodes CASSLNRGHSNQPQHF.

V gene TRBV5-1 combines with J gene TRBJ2-3; D is undetermined. The CDR3 contains 15 residues. Per germline, CDR1 SGHRS and CDR2 YFSETQ. V gave up 4 bases and J gave up 0 bases, with 12 bases separating them. CDR3 in DNA: TGCGCCAGCAGCCCTCAACTCCCTAGCACAGATACGCAGTATTTT. It is translated as CASSPQLPSTDTQYF.

The genes are TRBV19 and TRBJ2-4, with D possibly being TRBD1 (5 bases). Trimming took 6 bases from V and 0 from J, leaving 18 bases between them. Germline assignment: CDR1 LNHDA and CDR2 SQIVND (reference sequence). This CDR3 has 17 amino acids. CDR3 nucleotide sequence: TGTGCCAGTAGCGAAGACAGACACCCCCTAGCCAAAAACATTCAGTACTTC. This encodes CASSEDRHPLAKNIQYF.

The chain recombines TRBV19 with TRBJ2-7, with D hard to call. V lost 7 bases, J lost 2 bases, and 6 bases lay in between. The CDR3 is 11 residues long. CDR1 LNHDA and CDR2 SQIVND come from the germline V gene (reference sequence). The CDR3 nucleotides are TGTGCCAGTATCCGCGCCTACGAGCAGTACTTC. Amino acid sequence: CASIRAYEQYF.

The CDR3 reads CASSTYPSVQETQYF. DNA of the CDR3: TGTGCCAGCAGCACCTACCCTAGCGTACAAGAGACCCAGTACTTC. The rearrangement links TRBV9 to TRBJ2-5; D might be TRBD2 (6 bases). Trimming shortened V by 4 bases and J by 2 bases, and 15 bases separated the two germline ends. CDR3 length: 15 residues. Germline V gene data show CDR1 as SGDLS and CDR2 as YYNGEE.

The rearrangement links TRBV5-4 to TRBJ2-3, with D unclear. Germline CDR1 SGHNT, CDR2 YYREEE (reference sequence). Trimming removed 2 bases at V and 0 bases at J, with 10 bases between. The CDR3 length is 15 residues. The CDR3 protein is CASSFYSDSTDTQYF. As DNA, the CDR3 is TGTGCCAGCAGCTTCTACTCCGACAGCACAGATACGCAGTATTTT.

The gene calls are TRBV7-2 and TRBJ2-7; D not resolved. Germline V gene sequence: CDR1 SGHTA, CDR2 FQGNSA. The V end was cut by 0 bases, the J end by 3 bases, with 15 bases between. CDR3 length equals 16 residues. CDR3 region: CASSLASGRPDYEQYF. The CDR3 nucleotides read TGTGCCAGCAGCTTAGCCTCTGGCCGACCTGACTACGAGCAGTACTTC.

The genes are TRBV7-3 and TRBJ2-1, with D hard to call. The CDR3 has 16 amino acids. With 4 bases removed from V and 2 bases from J, the gap between germline ends came to 15 bases. The germline CDR1 and CDR2 sequences are SGHTA and FQGTGA. CDR3 loop: CASSSHSGPPYNEQFF. CDR3 DNA: TGTGCCAGCAGCTCTCACTCCGGACCTCCCTACAATGAGCAGTTCTTC. Supplemented by reference TRBV7-3 and TRBJ2-1, the full variable domain reads GAGVSQTPSNKVTEKGKYVELRCDPISGHTALYWYRQSLGQGPEFLIYFQGTGAADDSGLPNDRFFAVRPEGSVSTLKIQRTERGDSAVYLCASSSHSGPPYNEQFFGPGTRLTVL.

This chain connects TRBV7-9 to TRBJ2-1; no reliable D call. Germline V gene lookup returns CDR1 SEHNR and CDR2 FQNEAQ (reference sequence). The CDR3 is 13 residues long. Deletions cut 5 bases from V and 8 bases from J, with 13 bases between. The CDR3: CASSARRSHEQFF. CDR3 in DNA: TGTGCCAGCAGCGCCCGGAGAAGCCATGAGCAGTTCTTC.

This chain connects TRBV15 to TRBJ1-2; 7 nucleotides line up with TRBD1. Germline assignment: CDR1 LNHNV and CDR2 YYDKDF (reference sequence). CDR3 length: 15 amino acids. Losses at the gene ends were 3 bases for V and 4 bases for J; bases not matched to a gene: 8. This chain's CDR3 is CATSSAGTAIYGYTF. For the CDR3, the DNA is TGTGCCACCAGCAGTGCCGGGACAGCGATCTATGGCTACACCTTC. Full variable domain (remainder filled in from reference TRBV15 and TRBJ1-2): DAMVIQNPRYQVTQFGKPVTLSCSQTLNHNVMYWYQQKSSQAPKLLFHYYDKDFNNEADTPDNFQSRRPNTSFCFLDIRSPGLGDTAMYLCATSSAGTAIYGYTFGSGTRLTVV.